This TCR beta chain was profiled in a study of cytomegalovirus exposure and HLA in healthy donors. Study findings and constraints: As was reported, the classifier diagnosed cytomegalovirus status with high specificity and sensitivity. Several top significant clusters appeared, in a later analysis, to be linked to common viral pathogens. It is likely that the observed cluster of highly shared sequence variants was a sequencing artifact.

Per the germline V gene, CDR1 is MNHEY and CDR2 is SMNVEV (reference sequence). V shed 1 base and J shed 2 bases, with 6 bases lying between them. The CDR3 is 14 amino acids. The PCR ran on 60 Vbeta and 13 Jbeta primers. TCRdb's copy holds only in-frame clones and misses some; the assay was immunoSEQ multiplex PCR. Of approximately 130,000 clones in the sample, about 76% were seen once. Concerning this clone: Its antigen is unidentified.

Sequenced material: PBMCs. The chain is built from TRBV27 and TRBJ1-5; no clear D gene. The source is a man between 18 and 29 years old in good health and CMV-seronegative. CDR3 DNA sequence: TGTGCCAGCAGTTTATTCAGTGGCAATCAGCCCCAGCATTTT. It codes for CASSLFSGNQPQHF.